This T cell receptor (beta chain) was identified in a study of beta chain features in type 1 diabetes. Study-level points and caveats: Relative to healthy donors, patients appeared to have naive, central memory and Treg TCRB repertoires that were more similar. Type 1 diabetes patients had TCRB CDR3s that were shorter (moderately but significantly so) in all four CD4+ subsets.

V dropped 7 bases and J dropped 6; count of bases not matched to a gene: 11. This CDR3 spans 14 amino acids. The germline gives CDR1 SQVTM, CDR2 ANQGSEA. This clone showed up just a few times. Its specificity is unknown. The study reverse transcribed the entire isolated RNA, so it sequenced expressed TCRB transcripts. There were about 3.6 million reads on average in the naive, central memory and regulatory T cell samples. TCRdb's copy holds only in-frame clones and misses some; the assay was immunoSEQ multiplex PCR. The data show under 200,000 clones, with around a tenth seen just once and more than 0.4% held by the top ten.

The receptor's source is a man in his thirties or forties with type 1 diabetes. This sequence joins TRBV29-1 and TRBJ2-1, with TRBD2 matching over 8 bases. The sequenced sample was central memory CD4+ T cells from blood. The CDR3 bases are TGCAGCGGGGGAGGGTCGGGGGGGGCCAATGAGCAGTTCTTC. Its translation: CSGGGSGGANEQFF.